The clone carrying this T cell receptor (beta chain) appeared a few times. The sample belongs to a study of blood T cell repertoires in COVID-19. Study details: Some COVID-19 samples were acute and others convalescent; all came from the United States, Italy and Spain. From T cells, B-cell-depleted T cells, or PBMCs came the material, which was cDNA or gDNA.

Per the original data handling: Nucleated cell counts were estimated from reference gene primer amplification. Libraries were prepared by immunoSEQ multiplex PCR; TCRdb keeps only in-frame clonotypes and omits some of them. Clonal size and the V and J genes are those of that table, whereas D and trimming came from the DNA. Of some 55,000 clones listed, 65% to 85% are singletons. Germline CDR1 and CDR2: GTSNPN and SVGIG (reference sequence). Trimming at V came to 1 base and at J to 3 bases, leaving 2 bases not matched to a gene. The CDR3 is 16 amino acids. This clonotype originated in a man between 65 and 85 years old with active or convalescent COVID-19. The sample comprised peripheral blood. The rearrangement uses TRBV30 and TRBJ2-1; TRBD2 matches at 14 bases. CDR3 in amino acids: CAWSGLAGGGYNEQFF. CDR3 bases: TGTGCCTGGAGTGGACTAGCGGGAGGGGGCTACAATGAGCAGTTCTTC.